A selection of T cell receptor beta chains follows, all from one sample in a study of OX40 agonist ivuxolimab in advanced cancers. The method was immunoSEQ multiplex PCR; TCRdb's version includes in-frame clones alone and lacks a portion of them. The sample holds about 84,000 clones, 94% seen once. Specimen: CD4+ or CD8+ T cells sorted from blood, collected in a trial of the OX40 agonist ivuxolimab. These receptors were taken from an adult with an advanced solid tumor such as melanoma, head and neck, liver or kidney cancer. The CDR3 runs from the conserved cysteine through the conserved F or W. The D gene is left open where the match is weak. The listing skips clone size in some rows; elsewhere it reads once, few, many or a size class.

-,TRBV14,TRBJ2-7,-,TGTGCCAGCAGCCAAGAGGGCCCAGCCATGAAACCCTACGAGCAGTACTTC,CASSQEGPAMKPYEQYF
once,TRBV7-2,TRBJ2-5,TRBD2,TGTGCCAGCAGCTTTGGACTAGCGGGAGTCGAAGAGACCCAGTACTTC,CASSFGLAGVEETQYF
-,TRBV9,TRBJ2-3,-,TGTGCCAGCAGCTCAGGACTGGTAGTCACAGATACGCAGTATTTT,CASSSGLVVTDTQYF
-,TRBV28,TRBJ1-4,TRBD1,TGTGCCAGCAGTTCAGGACAGGCAACTAATGAAAAACTGTTTTTT,CASSSGQATNEKLFF
-,TRBV9,TRBJ2-5,TRBD2,TGTGCCAGCAGCGTAGACCCTAGCGGGAGGGCAGAGACCCAGTACTTC,CASSVDPSGRAETQYF
-,TRBV11-2,TRBJ2-7,TRBD1,TGTGCCAGCAGCTTAGTCCTACCCCGGGACAGGAGCGAGCAGTACTTC,CASSLVLPRDRSEQYF
-,TRBV21-1,TRBJ1-1,-,TGTGCCAGCAGCAAGGAGGGATCCCCTGAAGCTTTCTTT,CASSKEGSPEAFF
few,TRBV10-3,TRBJ1-1,-,TGTGCCATCAGTGATTGGGGGACACAATACACTGAAGCTTTCTTT,CAISDWGTQYTEAFF
-,TRBV9,TRBJ2-3,-,TGTGCCAGCAGCGACCACCCAGATACGCAGTATTTT,CASSDHPDTQYF
-,TRBV28,TRBJ2-6,-,TGTGCCAGCAGTTTGCACTCTGGGGCCAACGTCCTGACTTTC,CASSLHSGANVLTF
-,TRBV10-3,TRBJ2-7,-,TGTGCCATCAGTGATGAGACGGAGGACGAGCAGTACTTC,CAISDETEDEQYF
-,TRBV19,TRBJ1-1,-,TGTGCCAGTAGTATAGGGGAGGGAACTGAAGCTTTCTTT,CASSIGEGTEAFF
-,TRBV2,TRBJ2-2,-,TGTGCCAGCAGCCCACAGGGTACCAACACCGGGGAGCTGTTTTTT,CASSPQGTNTGELFF
-,TRBV7-9,TRBJ2-7,TRBD2,TGTGCCAGCAGCCCCCTGGGACTAGCGGGAGTAGGGGACGAGCAGTACTTC,CASSPLGLAGVGDEQYF
once,TRBV7-3,TRBJ2-5,TRBD2,TGTGCCAGCAGCGGACGACTAGCGGGAGGATACCAAGAGACCCAGTACTTC,CASSGRLAGGYQETQYF
-,TRBV27,TRBJ2-1,-,TGTGCCAGCAGTCTGACGTCCAGGTACAATGAGCAGTTCTTC,CASSLTSRYNEQFF
-,TRBV29-1,TRBJ1-1,TRBD1,TGCAGCGTGGATTACAGGGGGGTGAACACTGAAGCTTTCTTT,CSVDYRGVNTEAFF
-,TRBV13,TRBJ2-7,-,TGTGCCAGCAGCTCTCCGGGAGAGACCTACGAGCAGTACTTC,CASSSPGETYEQYF
-,TRBV4-1,TRBJ1-1,-,TGCGCCAGCAGCCAAGATCATGAGGGTTGGGACACTGAAGCTTTCTTT,CASSQDHEGWDTEAFF
-,TRBV28,TRBJ1-5,-,TGTGCCAGCAGTTTTGGGTCCGTTAGTCAGCCCCAGCATTTT,CASSFGSVSQPQHF
-,TRBV4-3,TRBJ2-7,TRBD1,TGCGCCAGCAGCCGGGGACAGGGGGCGCCCTACGAGCAGTACTTC,CASSRGQGAPYEQYF
-,TRBV5-6,TRBJ2-3,TRBD2,TGTGCCAGCAGCAGCGGGAGGGCCAATTGGAATACGCAGTATTTT,CASSSGRANWNTQYF
-,TRBV4-1,TRBJ2-3,TRBD1,TGCGCCAGCAGACAAGGACAGGGCCTCAGCACAGATACGCAGTATTTT,CASRQGQGLSTDTQYF
-,TRBV27,TRBJ2-7,-,TGTGCCAGCAGTTCGGGGCCGTCCTACGAGCAGTACTTC,CASSSGPSYEQYF
-,TRBV19,TRBJ2-2,-,TGTGCCAGTAGTATAGGGCAGGACACCGGGGAGCTGTTTTTT,CASSIGQDTGELFF
-,TRBV7-3,TRBJ2-7,TRBD2,TGTGCCAGCAGCTTGGGGGGGTCCCGGGAGCAGTACTTC,CASSLGGSREQYF
-,TRBV6-5,TRBJ1-3,-,TGTGCCAGCAGTTACTCGGCTCCGGCTGGAAACACCATATATTTT,CASSYSAPAGNTIYF
-,TRBV28,TRBJ2-3,TRBD2,TGTGCCAGCAGTTTATATGCGGGAGGGCCCGGGAATACGCAGTATTTT,CASSLYAGGPGNTQYF
-,TRBV13,TRBJ2-3,-,TGTGCCAGCAGCTTAGGTCCCCCGGGAGATACGCAGTATTTT,CASSLGPPGDTQYF
-,TRBV7-2,TRBJ1-5,-,TGTGCCAGCAGCCCCCAGGGGTTCCCCCTCCAGCATTTT,CASSPQGFPLQHF
-,TRBV10-3,TRBJ2-7,TRBD1,TGTGCCACCGGCGGGGACAGGGACTACGAGCAGTACTTC,CATGGDRDYEQYF
-,TRBV13,TRBJ1-1,-,TGTGCTAGCAGCCCTCGCCGGGGGACTTCTAACGGAGGAGCTTTCTTT,CASSPRRGTSNGGAFF
-,TRBV2,TRBJ2-7,-,TGTGCCAGCAGCGCTAGGGGAAGCTCCTACGAGCAGTACTTC,CASSARGSSYEQYF
-,TRBV13,TRBJ2-1,-,TGTGCCAGCAGCTTATGGGCTACCTACAATGAGCAGTTCTTC,CASSLWATYNEQFF
few,TRBV2,TRBJ2-2,TRBD2,TGTGCCAGCAGTGGGGGGGGCACCGGGGAGCTGTTTTTT,CASSGGGTGELFF
-,TRBV27,TRBJ1-2,-,TGTGCCAGCAGCCGCATGGGGAGGACCTCAGCTAACTATGGCTACACCTTC,CASSRMGRTSANYGYTF
-,TRBV9,TRBJ2-2,TRBD2,TGTGCCAGCAGCGTAGCTGCGGGAGGGCCAAACACCGGGGAGCTGTTTTTT,CASSVAAGGPNTGELFF
-,TRBV4-3,TRBJ2-2,TRBD2,TGCGCCAGCAGCCAAGCCTTGGGGCGGGAGGGCCGGTGGACCGGGGAGCTGTTTTTT,CASSQALGREGRWTGELFF
once,TRBV7-9,TRBJ2-3,-,TGTGCCAGCAGCTTTCTGGTCGATACGCAGTATTTT,CASSFLVDTQYF